A single sample is the source of the 9 T cell receptor beta chains below, sequenced in a study of T cells in Graves' hyperthyroidism and ophthalmopathy. RNA transcripts provided the source from which TCR beta CDR3 regions were amplified. An initial round of RT-PCR targeting the TCR CDR3 relied on the HTBI primer set. One entry per CDR3 protein results from TCRdb running MiXCR on the multiplex PCR reads. This table has roughly 640,000 distinct CDR3 sequences, 16% appearing once. Source material: blood. The receptors here all came from a woman in her 40s with Graves' ophthalmopathy.

This clonotype was seen a few times. The genes are TRBV12-3 or TRBV12-4 and TRBJ1-5; 9 positions agree with TRBD1. The CDR3 contains 16 residues. The ends lost 6 bases at V and 0 bases at J; junction bases unmatched: 6. The DNA for the CDR3 is TGTGCCAGCAGCACGGGACAGGGCTATAGCAATCAGCCCCAGCATTTT. This codes for CASSTGQGYSNQPQHF.

This chain uses TRBV30 with TRBJ2-7; D remains unclear. CDR1 GTSNPN and CDR2 SVGIG come from the germline V gene (reference sequence). V lost 3 bases and J 7 bases, leaving 10 bases between the germline ends. The length of the CDR3 is 11 residues. CDR3 nucleotide sequence: TGTGCCTGGAGGAGAATGGGGGAGCAGTACTTC. Protein product: CAWRRMGEQYF.

This clonotype was counted only a few times. The V gene is TRBV3-1, the J gene TRBJ2-1; 11 bases agree with TRBD2. V was pared by 2 bases and J by 0 bases, with 6 bases of the junction left unmatched. The CDR3 runs to 18 residues. In germline, CDR1 is LGHDT, CDR2 YNNKEL (reference sequence). CDR3: CASSQLAGGLSSYNEQFF. CDR3 in DNA: TGTGCCAGCAGCCAACTAGCGGGAGGCCTAAGCTCCTACAATGAGCAGTTCTTC.

At least ten counts were recorded for this clonotype. CDR3 coding DNA: TGCAGTGCTAGACAGATCACTGAAGCTTTCTTT. This encodes CSARQITEAFF. This chain links TRBV20-1 with TRBJ1-1; D is unclear. Trimming shortened V by 2 bases and J by 4 bases, and 5 bases separated the two germline ends. The CDR3 extends over 11 amino acids. Germline CDR1 reads DFQATT; CDR2 reads SNEGSKA (reference sequence).

This clonotype has ten or more counts. V usage is TRBV11-2 and J usage is TRBJ2-3; tentative D call: TRBD2 (5 bases). This CDR3 has 16 residues. CDR1 and CDR2 (germline): SGHAT, FQNNGV. V was shortened by 7 bases and J by 3 bases, with 20 bases between the two germline ends. CDR3 protein: CASTPSGPPATDTQYF. CDR3 nucleotide sequence: TGTGCCAGCACCCCCAGCGGACCTCCGGCGACAGATACGCAGTATTTT.

The V gene is TRBV12-3 or TRBV12-4, the J gene TRBJ2-7; perhaps TRBD1 as D (5 bases). This CDR3 is 13 amino acids long. V lost 4 bases and J lost 6, with 13 bases in between. CDR3 bases: TGTGCCAGCAGTTCCCAGGGTCGAGGCGAGCAGTACTTC. It is translated as CASSSQGRGEQYF.

The rearrangement joins TRBV2 to TRBJ1-2; TRBD1 agrees at 8 bases. V dropped 8 bases and J dropped 3; count of bases not matched to a gene: 8. The CDR3 is 14 residues long. CDR1 and CDR2 from the germline V gene are SNHLY and FYNNEI. CDR3 residues: CASQRQGIDYGYTF. The CDR3 DNA follows: TGTGCCAGCCAGAGACAGGGGATAGACTATGGCTACACCTTC.

This clonotype was detected ten times or more. The rearrangement joins TRBV7-2 to TRBJ2-3, with 8 positions matching TRBD2. Looked up from germline, CDR1 is SGHTA and CDR2 is FQGNSA. The V and J ends lost 6 bases and 6 bases, in that order; junction bases with no gene match: 14. The CDR3 has 16 amino acids. The CDR3 DNA reads TGTGCCAGCAGGAGATGGACCGGGGGGGCCTTTGATACGCAGTATTTT. Translating gives CASRRWTGGAFDTQYF.

This clonotype was seen at least ten times. V usage is TRBV20-1 and J usage is TRBJ1-4; D is possibly TRBD1 (6 bases). V lost 5 bases to trimming and J lost 8 bases, with 9 bases between them. The V gene's germline CDR1 is DFQATT and CDR2 SNEGSKA (reference sequence). This CDR3 has 11 residues. In DNA, the CDR3 is TGCAGTGCTTGGACAGTCGAAAAACTGTTTTTT. Amino acid sequence: CSAWTVEKLFF.